This T cell receptor (beta chain) was found in a study of blood T cells in healthy people across ages. The V end was cut by 6 bases, the J end by 2 bases, with 14 bases between. The CDR3 loop spans 14 amino acids. CDR1 is DFQATT, CDR2 SNEGSKA, per germline (reference sequence). Healthy Caucasian individuals from Russia aged about 6 to 95 were enrolled as donors. A second PCR, run for about 7 to 11 cycles, used a sample-barcoded 5' primer plus a J-beta primer mix. TCRdb redid the calling of the 5' RACE reads with MiXCR, one entry per CDR3 protein. The sample shows roughly 1,500,000 distinct CDR3 sequences, 42% of them seen only once.

The receptor was isolated from a woman between 18 and 29 years old in good health. This chain uses TRBV20-1 with TRBJ2-1, with D maybe TRBD2 (6 bases). The sample comprised blood. CDR3 amino acids: CSAVGRETYNEQFF. CDR3 sequence (DNA): TGCAGTGCCGTGGGCCGGGAGACCTACAATGAGCAGTTCTTC.